What follows are 7 T cell receptor beta chains derived from one specimen sequenced in a study of T cells after yellow fever vaccination. Each CDR3 protein is one row after TCRdb ran MiXCR on the 5' RACE reads. The table records some 500,000 distinct CDR3 sequences, 13% of them present only once. The sample in question was PBMCs, obtained on the day of the yellow fever booster vaccination. These receptors all come from a man aged 30 to 45 who received the YFV17D yellow fever vaccine.

This clonotype has ten or more counts. This rearrangement joins TRBV7-2 to TRBJ1-1; D not certain. V dropped 3 bases and J dropped 3 bases, with 2 bases sitting between them. This CDR3 has 11 residues. Germline-derived CDR1 and CDR2 are SGHTA and FQGNSA. CDR3: CASSFDTEAFF. As DNA, the CDR3 is TGTGCCAGCAGCTTCGACACTGAAGCTTTCTTT. The variable domain in full, with the rest retrieved from reference TRBV7-2 and TRBJ1-1, is GAGVSQSPSNKVTEKGKDVELRCDPISGHTALYWYRQSLGQGLEFLIYFQGNSAPDKSGLPSDRFSAERTGGSVSTLTIQRTQQEDSAVYLCASSFDTEAFFGQGTRLTVV.

This clonotype was seen repeatedly, ten times or more. The genes are TRBV7-2 and TRBJ2-4; the D gene is possibly TRBD2 (6 bases). The CDR3 length is 15 residues. Germline lookup yields CDR1 SGHTA and CDR2 FQGNSA. Trimming took 1 base from V and 2 from J, leaving 9 bases between them. CDR3 DNA: TGTGCCAGCAGCTTAGTGGGAGGAACCAAAAACATTCAGTACTTC. Amino acid sequence: CASSLVGGTKNIQYF.

This clonotype was counted between two and nine times. This chain links TRBV4-3 with TRBJ2-7; the D gene is possibly TRBD2 (5 bases). Germline V lookup: CDR1 LGHNA, CDR2 YSLEER. V was pared by 4 bases and J by 6 bases, with 16 bases between. There are 14 residues in the CDR3. CDR3 protein: CASSPDGVRGEQYF. The CDR3 DNA reads TGCGCCAGCAGCCCAGACGGGGTCCGGGGCGAGCAGTACTTC.

This clonotype has ten or more counts. This rearrangement joins TRBV10-3 to TRBJ2-3; D is undetermined. CDR3 length: 13 residues. Germline-derived CDR1 and CDR2 are ENHRY and SYGVKD. The ends were cut back, 4 bases at V and 4 bases at J, with 9 bases in the middle. In DNA, the CDR3 is TGTGCCATCAGTGTTAATGCCGCAGATACGCAGTATTTT. Its translation: CAISVNAADTQYF.

This clonotype was found a few times. The chain carries TRBV7-2 and TRBJ2-7; 8 bases map to TRBD2. The CDR3 consists of 14 residues. CDR1 is SGHTA and CDR2 is FQGNSA in the germline V gene. The J segment lost 5 bases and the V segment lost 5 bases, leaving 8 bases of the junction unmatched. CDR3 nucleotide sequence: TGTGCCAGCAGCGGGGGACTAGTGAGTGACGAGCAGTACTTC. This gives the protein CASSGGLVSDEQYF.

This clonotype came up a few times. This chain connects TRBV2 to TRBJ2-1; a weak D match, TRBD1 (6 bases). V lost 4 bases to trimming and J lost 10 bases, with 11 bases between them. Per the germline V gene, CDR1 is SNHLY and CDR2 is FYNNEI. CDR3 size: 12 residues. The CDR3 nucleotides read TGTGCCAGCAGTGGAGGCCAGGGGGAGCAGTTCTTC. This encodes CASSGGQGEQFF.

This clonotype was detected a few times. This chain links TRBV6-6 with TRBJ2-2; TRBD2 is a possible D gene (6 bases). Germline-derived CDR1 and CDR2 are MNHNY and SVGAGI (reference sequence). The CDR3 is 12 residues long. The V end lost 0 bases, the J end lost 12 bases, and 8 bases lay between the germline ends. The CDR3 is CASSYSEGKLFF. CDR3 bases: TGTGCCAGCAGTTACTCGGAGGGAAAGCTGTTTTTT.